This T cell receptor (beta chain) originates from a study of blood T cell repertoires in COVID-19 (dated by TCRdb to between 2020 and 2021). Some background on the complete study: Collaborator samples came from the United States, Italy and Spain and covered acute and convalescent phases of COVID-19. The prospective study material was composed of cDNA or gDNA derived from T cells, B-cell-depleted T cells, or PBMCs. Where available, HLA class I and class II types were taken from metadata supplied by the sample provider and were not determined by assay-based typing. Samples were obtained from the ongoing ImmuneRACE study (first 160 participants) and from about 1,300 subjects provided by 6 global collaborators. Nearly every sample came with metadata listing a de-identified subject ID, COVID-19 status, age in years and sex. The dataset comprised deeply sampled blood TCRbeta repertoires from subjects exposed to, actively infected with, or recovered from COVID-19. The repertoires were released in a freely available public database meant as a resource for research on the immune response to SARS-CoV-2.

Each collaborating institution followed its own protocols to collect whole blood in K2EDTA tubes. For TCRbeta analysis, collaborators shipped samples as frozen whole blood, isolated PBMCs, or DNA extracted from either of those sample types. The immunoSEQ Assay, a bias-controlled multiplex PCR, was used to amplify TCRbeta CDR3 regions from genomic DNA. The study's processing was this. The number of nucleated cells in each sample was estimated from the amplification of reference gene primers within the assay. Sequence reads were collapsed and filtered to measure the absolute abundance of every unique TCRbeta CDR3 rearrangement. For each sample, productive Simpson clonality was calculated by taking the square root of Simpson's diversity index across productive rearrangements. The table comes from immuneACCESS by way of TCRdb, which keeps in-frame sequences with V and J called. Part of the clones is missing from these tables; in studies checked, under half for an unresolved V gene and the rest for unknown reasons. Clone size and V and J calls were adopted from that table, with D and trimming inferred from the DNA. This sample is represented by 70,000 to 95,000 clones; around four fifths of them were singletons. The leading ten clones occupy roughly 10% of the sample.

General conclusions and limits of the study: How much clinical and demographic metadata was included differed by source and by participant, and the metadata was provided uncurated.

To note about this clone: What antigen it recognizes has not been identified. It has no much larger one-base neighbor in the sample; base qualities were not kept.

Sequenced: peripheral blood. This receptor was identified in a woman aged 70-85 years with active or convalescent COVID-19.

CDR3 region: CASSPDRVQPQHF. The bases are TGTGCCAGCAGCCCAGACAGAGTCCAGCCCCAGCATTTT. The chain is encoded by TRBV7-2 joined to TRBJ1-5; the best D guess is TRBD1, with 5 bases matching. The CDR3 spans 13 residues, from the cysteine through the phenylalanine. Only the CDR3 part of the read is kept: 39 bases, read in frame from the first base. V and J lose 5 bases and 7 bases, and a span of 12 bases separates them. From a lookup of the germline V gene, CDR1 and CDR2 are SGHTA and FQGNSA.